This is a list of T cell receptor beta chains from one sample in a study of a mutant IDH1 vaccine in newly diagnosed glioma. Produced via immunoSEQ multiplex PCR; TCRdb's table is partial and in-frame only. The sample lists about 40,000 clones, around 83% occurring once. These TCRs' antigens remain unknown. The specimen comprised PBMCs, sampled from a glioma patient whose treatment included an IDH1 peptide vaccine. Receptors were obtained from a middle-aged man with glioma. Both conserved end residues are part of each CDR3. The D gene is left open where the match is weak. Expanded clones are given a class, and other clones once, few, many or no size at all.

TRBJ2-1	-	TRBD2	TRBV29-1	CSVGAQAGVQNEQFF	TGCAGCGTTGGGGCGCAAGCGGGAGTTCAGAATGAGCAGTTCTTC
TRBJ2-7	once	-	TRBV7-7	CASSLRKGAYEQYF	TGTGCTAGCAGCCTGAGAAAAGGGGCGTACGAGCAGTACTTC
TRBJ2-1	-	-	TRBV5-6	CASSISRGYNEQFF	TGTGCCAGCAGCATAAGCCGGGGCTACAATGAGCAGTTCTTC
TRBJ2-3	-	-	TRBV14	CASSTGYQNTDTQYF	TGTGCCAGCAGCACCGGTTACCAGAACACAGATACGCAGTATTTT
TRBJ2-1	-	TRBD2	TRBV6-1	CASSPLAGGVNEQFF	TGTGCCAGCAGTCCTCTAGCGGGAGGGGTTAATGAGCAGTTCTTC
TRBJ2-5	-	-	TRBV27	CASSALDSQETQYF	TGTGCCAGCAGTGCCCTGGACAGCCAAGAGACCCAGTACTTC
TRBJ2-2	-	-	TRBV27	CASSVIGLNTGELFF	TGTGCCAGCAGTGTAATAGGCCTGAACACCGGGGAGCTGTTTTTT
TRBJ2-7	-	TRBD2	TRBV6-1	CASSDPGGSATYEQYF	TGTGCCAGCAGTGACCCGGGGGGGAGCGCAACCTACGAGCAGTACTTC
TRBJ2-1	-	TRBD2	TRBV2	CASIGLAANNEQFF	TGTGCCAGCATTGGACTAGCGGCTAACAATGAGCAGTTCTTC
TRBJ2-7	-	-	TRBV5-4	CASSLPGLGVYEQYF	TGTGCCAGCAGCTTGCCCGGTTTGGGGGTCTACGAGCAGTACTTC
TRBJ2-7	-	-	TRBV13	CASRSGGARRQYF	TGTGCCAGCAGGTCTGGAGGGGCGCGACGGCAGTACTTC
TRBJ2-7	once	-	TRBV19	CASSTMGGYIYEQYF	TGTGCCAGTAGTACCATGGGGGGCTATATCTACGAGCAGTACTTC
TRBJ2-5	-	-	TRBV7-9	CASSVRGQETQYF	TGTGCCAGCAGCGTGCGAGGGCAAGAGACCCAGTACTTC
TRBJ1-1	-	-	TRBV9	CASSVVLGTNTEAFF	TGTGCCAGCAGCGTAGTCCTCGGGACGAACACTGAAGCTTTCTTT
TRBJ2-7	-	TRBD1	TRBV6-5	CASRTGQHGEQYF	TGTGCCAGCAGGACGGGACAGCACGGCGAGCAGTACTTC
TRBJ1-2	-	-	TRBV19	CASSGRDIWYGYTF	TGTGCCAGTAGTGGTCGGGACATCTGGTATGGCTACACCTTC
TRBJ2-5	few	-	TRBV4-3	CASSQTTSRETQYF	TGCGCCAGCAGCCAGACGACTAGTCGAGAGACCCAGTACTTC
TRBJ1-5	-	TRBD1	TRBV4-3	CASSLDRAQPQHF	TGCGCCAGCAGCCTGGACAGGGCACAGCCCCAGCATTTT
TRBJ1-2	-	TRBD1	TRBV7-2	CASSLGGTAQRGYTF	TGTGCCAGCAGCTTAGGCGGGACAGCACAACGGGGCTACACCTTC
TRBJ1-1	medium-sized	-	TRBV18	CASSPQRDTLLTEAFF	TGTGCCAGCTCACCCCAGAGGGACACGTTGCTCACTGAAGCTTTCTTT
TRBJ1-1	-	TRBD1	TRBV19	CASSEGQLNTEAFF	TGTGCCAGTAGTGAGGGACAGCTGAACACTGAAGCTTTCTTT
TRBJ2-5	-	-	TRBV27	CASSFRGTPRETQYF	TGTGCCAGCAGTTTCCGCGGAACCCCAAGAGAGACCCAGTACTTC
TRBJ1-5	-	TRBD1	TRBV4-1	CASSWGQVDQPQHF	TGCGCCAGCAGCTGGGGACAGGTCGATCAGCCCCAGCATTTT
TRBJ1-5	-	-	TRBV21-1	CASSRGLGGGGQPQHF	TGTGCCAGCAGCAGAGGTTTGGGGGGAGGAGGCCAGCCCCAGCATTTT
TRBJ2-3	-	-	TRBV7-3	CASSISDTQYF	TGTGCCAGCAGCATCTCAGATACGCAGTATTTT
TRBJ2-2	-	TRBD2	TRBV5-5	CASRPGGFTGELFF	TGTGCCAGCAGGCCGGGGGGGTTCACCGGGGAGCTGTTTTTT
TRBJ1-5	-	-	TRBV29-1	CSVVGHGNQPQHF	TGCAGCGTTGTAGGCCACGGCAATCAGCCCCAGCATTTT
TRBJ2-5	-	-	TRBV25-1	CASSVRDKGETQYF	TGTGCCAGCAGTGTCCGGGATAAGGGGGAGACCCAGTACTTC
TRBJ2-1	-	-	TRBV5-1	CASSLVPGTENEQFF	TGCGCCAGCAGCTTGGTCCCGGGAACGGAGAATGAGCAGTTCTTC
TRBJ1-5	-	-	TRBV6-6	CATSRGRGSNQPQHF	TGTGCCACCTCACGGGGACGGGGTAGCAATCAGCCCCAGCATTTT
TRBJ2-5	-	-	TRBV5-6	CASSLGGTDETQYF	TGTGCCAGCAGCTTGGGCGGGACCGATGAGACCCAGTACTTC
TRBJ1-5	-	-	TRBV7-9	CASSLRSNQPQHF	TGTGCCAGCAGCTTACGCTCCAATCAGCCCCAGCATTTT
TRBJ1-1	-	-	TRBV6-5	CASSYQDVGTEAFF	TGTGCCAGCAGTTACCAGGATGTGGGCACTGAAGCTTTCTTT
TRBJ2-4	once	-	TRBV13	CASSLGGLTKNIQYF	TGTGCCAGCAGCTTAGGGGGGCTTACCAAAAACATTCAGTACTTC
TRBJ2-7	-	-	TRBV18	CASSPRVYEQYF	TGTGCCAGCTCACCACGAGTGTACGAGCAGTACTTC
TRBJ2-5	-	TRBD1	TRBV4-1	CASSQTGQAETQYF	TGCGCCAGCAGCCAAACAGGACAGGCGGAGACCCAGTACTTC
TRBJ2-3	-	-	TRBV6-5	CASRQGRGADTQYF	TGTGCCAGCAGGCAGGGGCGTGGGGCAGATACGCAGTATTTT
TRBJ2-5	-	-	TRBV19	CASSIVGGRETQYF	TGTGCCAGTAGTATTGTGGGGGGCCGTGAGACCCAGTACTTC
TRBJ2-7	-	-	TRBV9	CASSVDGGDLFSEQYF	TGTGCCAGCAGCGTAGATGGAGGAGATCTCTTTTCCGAGCAGTACTTC
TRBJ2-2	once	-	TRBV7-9	CASSLVWDWDTGELFF	TGTGCCAGCAGCTTAGTTTGGGATTGGGACACCGGGGAGCTGTTTTTT
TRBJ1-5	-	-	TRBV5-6	CASSLGVGPQHF	TGTGCCAGCAGCTTGGGGGTCGGGCCCCAGCATTTT
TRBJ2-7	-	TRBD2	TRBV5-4	CASSLGGSGGIYEQYF	TGTGCCAGCAGCTTGGGGGGTAGCGGGGGCATCTACGAGCAGTACTTC
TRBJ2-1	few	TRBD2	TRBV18	CASSELAGGPYNEQFF	TGTGCCAGCTCAGAACTAGCGGGAGGGCCCTACAATGAGCAGTTCTTC
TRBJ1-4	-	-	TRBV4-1	CASSQSEKLFF	TGCGCCAGCAGCCAAAGTGAAAAACTGTTTTTT
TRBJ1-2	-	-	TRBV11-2	CASRAGTFYGYTF	TGTGCCAGCAGGGCAGGAACCTTCTATGGCTACACCTTC
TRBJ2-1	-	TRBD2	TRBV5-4	CASSAGTSMSEQFF	TGTGCCAGCAGCGCCGGGACTAGCATGAGTGAGCAGTTCTTC
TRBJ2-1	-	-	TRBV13	CASAGTFGNEQFF	TGTGCGAGCGCTGGGACTTTTGGGAATGAGCAGTTCTTC
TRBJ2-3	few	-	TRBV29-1	CSVLDPTLRRTQYF	TGCAGCGTACTCGACCCTACCCTAAGGAGAACGCAGTATTTT
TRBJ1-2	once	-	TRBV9	CASSPQMLSGGYTF	TGTGCCAGCAGCCCCCAGATGCTATCAGGAGGCTACACCTTC
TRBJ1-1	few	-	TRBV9	CASSRDTEAFF	TGTGCCAGCAGTCGCGACACTGAAGCTTTCTTT
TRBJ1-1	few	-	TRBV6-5	CASIPVVGTEAFF	TGTGCCAGCATCCCGGTGGTGGGCACTGAAGCTTTCTTT
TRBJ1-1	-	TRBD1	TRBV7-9	CASRTTGGDAEAFF	TGTGCCAGCAGGACGACAGGGGGCGACGCTGAAGCTTTCTTT
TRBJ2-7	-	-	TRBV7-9	CASSLAPGRSSYEQYF	TGTGCCAGCAGCTTAGCGCCTGGAAGGAGCTCCTACGAGCAGTACTTC
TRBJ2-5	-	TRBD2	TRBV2	CASIESGGWAGTQYF	TGTGCCAGCATCGAATCGGGGGGGTGGGCTGGGACCCAGTACTTC